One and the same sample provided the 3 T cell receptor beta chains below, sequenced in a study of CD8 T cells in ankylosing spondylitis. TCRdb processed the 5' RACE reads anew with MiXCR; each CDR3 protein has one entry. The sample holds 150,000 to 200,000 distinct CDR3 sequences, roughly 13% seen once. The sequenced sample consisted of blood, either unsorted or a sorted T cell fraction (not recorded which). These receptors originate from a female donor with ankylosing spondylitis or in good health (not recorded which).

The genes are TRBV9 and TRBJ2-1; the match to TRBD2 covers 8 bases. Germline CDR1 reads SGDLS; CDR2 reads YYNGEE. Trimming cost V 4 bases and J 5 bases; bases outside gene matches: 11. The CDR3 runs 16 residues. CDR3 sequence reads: CASSLRRVAGHNEQFF. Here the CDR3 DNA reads TGTGCCAGCAGCCTCCGCCGGGTAGCGGGACACAATGAGCAGTTCTTC.

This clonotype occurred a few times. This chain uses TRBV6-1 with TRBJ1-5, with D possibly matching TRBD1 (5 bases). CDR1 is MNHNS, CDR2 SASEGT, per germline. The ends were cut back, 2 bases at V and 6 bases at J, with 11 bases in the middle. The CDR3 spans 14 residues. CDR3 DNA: TGTGCCAGCAGTGAAAGACGGGGCGGTCAGCCCCAGCATTTT. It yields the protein CASSERRGGQPQHF.

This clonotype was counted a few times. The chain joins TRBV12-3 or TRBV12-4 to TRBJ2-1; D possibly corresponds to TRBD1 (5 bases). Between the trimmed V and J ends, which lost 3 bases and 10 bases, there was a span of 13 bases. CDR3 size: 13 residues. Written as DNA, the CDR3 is TGTGCCAGCAGTTTTGGGTTACAGGCCGAGCAGTTCTTC. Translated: CASSFGLQAEQFF.